The rows below give T cell receptor beta chains drawn from one sample of a study of PD-1 blockade in classical Hodgkin lymphoma. This table comes from immunoSEQ multiplex PCR, and its TCRdb copy is limited to in-frame clones, with some not included. The sample yields more than 15,000 clones, around 72% seen once. The specimen comprised peripheral blood mononuclear cells (PBMCs), sampled at baseline. These receptors came from a human donor with classical Hodgkin lymphoma. Both conserved end residues are part of each CDR3. D genes are given only for firm matches. Some rows mark clone size as missing; the rest say once, few, many or name a class of expanded clone.

clone size: -; D gene: TRBD1; V gene: TRBV2; J gene: TRBJ2-7; CDR3 length: 15; CDR3 protein: CASRTPDRGSYEQYF; CDR3 DNA: TGTGCCAGCAGGACCCCCGACAGGGGTTCCTACGAGCAGTACTTC
clone size: -; D gene: -; V gene: TRBV20-1; J gene: TRBJ2-7; CDR3 length: 11; CDR3 protein: CSASRGYEQYF; CDR3 DNA: TGCAGTGCTAGTAGGGGCTACGAGCAGTACTTC
clone size: -; D gene: -; V gene: TRBV7-8; J gene: TRBJ2-5; CDR3 length: 14; CDR3 protein: CASSLGGAEETQYF; CDR3 DNA: TGTGCCAGCAGCTTAGGTGGGGCTGAAGAGACCCAGTACTTC
clone size: medium-sized; D gene: TRBD2; V gene: TRBV7-8; J gene: TRBJ2-1; CDR3 length: 19; CDR3 protein: CASSSPGLAGEWYGNEQFF; CDR3 DNA: TGTGCCAGCAGCTCCCCGGGACTAGCGGGAGAGTGGTACGGCAATGAGCAGTTCTTC
clone size: few; D gene: TRBD1; V gene: TRBV6-5; J gene: TRBJ2-3; CDR3 length: 14; CDR3 protein: CASRGQALLDTQYF; CDR3 DNA: TGTGCCAGCAGAGGACAGGCGCTCTTGGATACGCAGTATTTT
clone size: -; D gene: -; V gene: TRBV19; J gene: TRBJ1-5; CDR3 length: 14; CDR3 protein: CASSIYRDNQPQHF; CDR3 DNA: TGTGCCAGTAGTATCTACCGGGACAATCAGCCCCAGCATTTT
clone size: -; D gene: TRBD2; V gene: TRBV4-3; J gene: TRBJ2-7; CDR3 length: 15; CDR3 protein: CASSQSAGSSYEQYF; CDR3 DNA: TGCGCCAGCAGCCAATCAGCGGGGAGCTCCTACGAGCAGTACTTC
clone size: once; D gene: -; V gene: TRBV29-1; J gene: TRBJ1-2; CDR3 length: 12; CDR3 protein: CSVQGNNYGYTF; CDR3 DNA: TGCAGCGTTCAGGGGAATAACTATGGCTACACCTTC
clone size: -; D gene: TRBD2; V gene: TRBV19; J gene: TRBJ2-7; CDR3 length: 15; CDR3 protein: CASSIGAGVPYEQYF; CDR3 DNA: TGTGCCAGTAGTATAGGAGCGGGGGTGCCCTACGAGCAGTACTTC
clone size: large; D gene: -; V gene: TRBV6-5; J gene: TRBJ1-1; CDR3 length: 15; CDR3 protein: CASSYSPGGGTEAFF; CDR3 DNA: TGTGCCAGCAGTTACTCGCCCGGGGGCGGCACTGAAGCTTTCTTT
clone size: -; D gene: -; V gene: TRBV30; J gene: TRBJ1-1; CDR3 length: 17; CDR3 protein: CAWSDPSAGVGHTEAFF; CDR3 DNA: TGTGCCTGGAGCGACCCCTCCGCGGGGGTCGGGCACACTGAAGCTTTCTTT
clone size: once; D gene: -; V gene: TRBV28; J gene: TRBJ1-5; CDR3 length: 17; CDR3 protein: CASSLSRHRISNQPQHF; CDR3 DNA: TGTGCCAGCAGTTTAAGCAGGCACAGGATCAGCAATCAGCCCCAGCATTTT
clone size: -; D gene: TRBD1; V gene: TRBV4-3; J gene: TRBJ1-2; CDR3 length: 17; CDR3 protein: CASSPTQGTGLALGYTF; CDR3 DNA: TGCGCCAGCAGCCCGACGCAAGGGACAGGGTTGGCCTTGGGCTACACCTTC
clone size: -; D gene: TRBD2; V gene: TRBV7-2; J gene: TRBJ2-2; CDR3 length: 17; CDR3 protein: CASSSRRQRDYTGELFF; CDR3 DNA: TGTGCCAGCAGCTCAAGACGTCAGCGGGATTACACCGGGGAGCTGTTTTTT
clone size: -; D gene: -; V gene: TRBV7-9; J gene: TRBJ1-6; CDR3 length: 15; CDR3 protein: CASGSLGQGQSPLHF; CDR3 DNA: TGTGCCAGCGGGAGCCTTGGGCAGGGGCAATCACCCCTCCACTTT
clone size: -; D gene: TRBD1; V gene: TRBV28; J gene: TRBJ1-2; CDR3 length: 18; CDR3 protein: CASSSPGTGGRSNYGYTF; CDR3 DNA: TGTGCCAGCAGTTCACCCGGGACAGGGGGCCGTTCTAACTATGGCTACACCTTC
clone size: few; D gene: -; V gene: TRBV7-9; J gene: TRBJ1-2; CDR3 length: 14; CDR3 protein: CASSLVEGSYGYTF; CDR3 DNA: TGTGCCAGCAGCTTAGTTGAGGGGAGTTATGGCTACACCTTC
clone size: few; D gene: -; V gene: TRBV10-3; J gene: TRBJ1-5; CDR3 length: 16; CDR3 protein: CAISDELHSGNQPQHF; CDR3 DNA: TGTGCCATCAGTGATGAGCTTCACTCGGGCAATCAGCCCCAGCATTTT
clone size: few; D gene: TRBD1; V gene: TRBV11-2; J gene: TRBJ2-7; CDR3 length: 15; CDR3 protein: CASSSRDRGSYEQYF; CDR3 DNA: TGTGCCAGCAGCTCCCGGGACAGGGGTTCCTACGAGCAGTACTTC
clone size: -; D gene: TRBD1; V gene: TRBV9; J gene: TRBJ2-7; CDR3 length: 13; CDR3 protein: CASSRGQGYEQYF; CDR3 DNA: TGTGCCAGCAGCCGAGGACAGGGCTACGAGCAGTACTTC
clone size: -; D gene: -; V gene: TRBV28; J gene: TRBJ1-6; CDR3 length: 12; CDR3 protein: CASSGYNSPLHF; CDR3 DNA: TGTGCCAGCAGTGGATATAATTCACCCCTCCACTTT
clone size: few; D gene: -; V gene: TRBV7-9; J gene: TRBJ2-3; CDR3 length: 16; CDR3 protein: CASSPIGGTSTDTQYF; CDR3 DNA: TGTGCCAGCAGCCCAATTGGCGGGACTAGCACAGATACGCAGTATTTT